The 20 T cell receptor beta chains reported below all come from one sample, sequenced in a study of blood T cells in healthy people across ages. Alongside a J-beta primer mix, a sample-barcoded 5' primer served in a second PCR lasting about 7 to 12 cycles. MiXCR, run by TCRdb on the 5' RACE reads, gives a single entry per CDR3 protein. The sample holds 1.5 million to 2 million distinct CDR3 sequences, around half seen once. Sequences were obtained from blood. The receptors originated from a woman aged 40 to 50 in good health.

The gene calls are TRBV7-2 and TRBJ1-4; no definite D call. The ends were cut back, 1 base at V and 7 bases at J, with 10 bases in the middle. Germline V gene data show CDR1 as SGHTA and CDR2 as FQGNSA. The CDR3 is made up of 14 amino acids. CDR3 protein: CASSLDQAAEKLFF. CDR3 bases: TGTGCCAGCAGCTTAGATCAGGCAGCTGAAAAACTGTTTTTT.

This clonotype was counted between two and nine times. The J gene is TRBJ2-3, the V gene TRBV6-2 or TRBV6-3; D might be TRBD1 or TRBD2, each matching 5 bases. Per the germline V gene, CDR1 is MNHEY and CDR2 is SVGEGT. V was trimmed by 8 bases and J by 0 bases, leaving 9 bases between them. This CDR3 contains 13 residues. The CDR3 region is CASRDHSTDTQYF. Here the CDR3 DNA reads TGTGCCAGCCGGGACCATAGCACAGATACGCAGTATTTT.

The chain combines TRBV12-5 with TRBJ1-2, with TRBD1 matching over 8 bases. V shed 6 bases and J 7 bases; nucleotides not matched to a gene: 7. The CDR3 covers 13 residues. Germline V gives CDR1 LGHNT, CDR2 FRNRAP. CDR3 bases: TGTGCTAGTGGCCCTAAAGACAGGGGTGGCTACACCTTC. As protein: CASGPKDRGGYTF.

The chain employs TRBV5-6 and TRBJ2-7; D is perhaps TRBD2 (5 bases). The DNA end lines up better with TRBJ2-4; the J call may be wrong. The CDR3 length is 14 residues. The V gene's germline CDR1 is SGHDT and CDR2 YYEEEE. As DNA, the CDR3 is TGTGCCAGCAGCTCGCCGTTGCGGGTGAACATTCAGTACTTC. Protein product: CASSSPLRVNIQYF.

The chain is built from TRBV20-1 and TRBJ1-5; 7 bases fit TRBD1. Germline assignment: CDR1 DFQATT and CDR2 SNEGSKA (reference sequence). J gave up 7 bases and V 2 bases, and 14 bases lay outside the gene matches. The CDR3 covers 16 residues. The CDR3 reads CSARPLADRIRQPQHF. The DNA for the CDR3 is TGCAGTGCTAGACCATTAGCGGACAGGATCAGGCAGCCCCAGCATTTT.

This clonotype appeared a few times. The V and J genes are TRBV12-3 or TRBV12-4 and TRBJ1-2, with 10 bases lining up with TRBD1. V gave up 6 bases and J gave up 8 bases; unmatched junction bases: 15. The CDR3 totals 16 residues. In DNA form, the CDR3 reads TGTGCCAGCAGCCCCGGGACAGGGGTTGGGACCGCCGGCTACACCTTC. Amino acid sequence: CASSPGTGVGTAGYTF.

This clonotype has only a few counts. The chain uses TRBV7-3 and TRBJ2-3; D is possibly TRBD2 (6 bases). The CDR3 runs to 14 residues. Germline V CDR1 and CDR2: SGHTA, FQGTGA. V was pared by 5 bases and J by 6 bases, with 15 bases between. Here the CDR3 DNA reads TGTGCCAGCAGCGCCTCGACTAGAGGCGATACGCAGTATTTT. Residues: CASSASTRGDTQYF. Complete variable domain (other parts from reference TRBV7-3 and TRBJ2-3): GAGVSQTPSNKVTEKGKYVELRCDPISGHTALYWYRQSLGQGPEFLIYFQGTGAADDSGLPNDRFFAVRPEGSVSTLKIQRTERGDSAVYLCASSASTRGDTQYFGPGTRLTVL.

The chain employs TRBV20-1 and TRBJ2-4, with D unresolved. Germline values: CDR1 DFQATT, CDR2 SNEGSKA (reference sequence). The germline V and J ends were trimmed by 6 bases and 0 bases, with 15 bases remaining between them. This CDR3 spans 15 amino acids. The CDR3 spells CSAPSQDRAKNIQYF. In DNA form, the CDR3 reads TGCAGTGCCCCGTCTCAGGATAGAGCCAAAAACATTCAGTACTTC.

As concerns this clonotype: Relative to the germline gene, one junction end is altered; a read error may explain this. The chain recombines TRBV4-1 with TRBJ1-4; D is unclear. The CDR3 is made up of 15 amino acids. The germline V gene has CDR1 MGHRA and CDR2 YSYEKL. This chain's CDR3 is CTSRTARPTREKLFF. DNA for the CDR3: TGCACCAGCAGAACCGCCCGTCCTACACGGGAAAAACTGTTTTTT.

A few counts support this clonotype. The chain is built from TRBV7-2 and TRBJ2-7; unclear D gene. The V gene lost 0 bases and the J gene lost 6 bases, with 6 bases spanning the gap. This CDR3 is 12 amino acids long. From germline, CDR1 is SGHTA and CDR2 FQGNSA. Here the CDR3 DNA reads TGTGCCAGCAGCTTAGCGCCTCGCGAGCAGTACTTC. Its translation is CASSLAPREQYF.

This clonotype was detected only a few times. This chain links TRBV7-2 with TRBJ2-5, with D possibly TRBD2 on 7 matching bases. The CDR3 is made up of 14 amino acids. Per germline, CDR1 SGHTA and CDR2 FQGNSA. V lost 8 bases and J 3 bases, leaving 16 bases between the germline ends. CDR3 DNA sequence: TGTGCCAGCGGAGGGCGGGGGCGGGAAGAGACCCAGTACTTC. This sequence encodes CASGGRGREETQYF.

The rearrangement links TRBV29-1 to TRBJ1-2, with D unresolved. Germline V gene lookup returns CDR1 SQVTM and CDR2 ANQGSEA. Trimming shortened V by 0 bases and J by 7 bases, and 9 bases separated the two germline ends. The CDR3 is 12 residues long. DNA of the CDR3: TGCAGCGTTGAAGACAGAACTGCTGGCTACACCTTC. This translates into CSVEDRTAGYTF.

The chain carries TRBV7-2 and TRBJ2-1; 8 nucleotides line up with TRBD2. The CDR3 extends over 16 amino acids. Per germline, CDR1 SGHTA and CDR2 FQGNSA. After removal of 6 bases from V and 6 bases from J, the junction contained 13 bases not matched to a gene. The CDR3 coding sequence is TGTGCCAGCAGTTCCCCGGGCGGGGGGATTCCCAATGAGCAGTTCTTC. Protein: CASSSPGGGIPNEQFF.

This clonotype has more than one count but fewer than ten. This sequence joins TRBV4-2 and TRBJ1-2; weak D call: TRBD1 (6 bases). Germline values: CDR1 LGHNA, CDR2 YNFKEQ. CDR3 size: 16 residues. V gave up 4 bases and J gave up 5 bases, with 20 bases separating them. In DNA form, the CDR3 reads TGTGCCAGCAGCCTCGAAGCGGGGTCAGGGGAATATGGCTACACCTTC. Protein sequence: CASSLEAGSGEYGYTF.

The CDR3: CASSYSSGGGRVDHEQYF. The CDR3 bases are TGTGCCAGCAGTTACTCGTCGGGGGGAGGACGGGTAGACCACGAGCAGTACTTC. The chain links TRBV6-5 to TRBJ2-7, with 7 positions matching TRBD2. CDR1 is MNHEY and CDR2 is SVGAGI in the germline V gene. V lost 0 bases to trimming and J lost 5 bases; unmatched junction nucleotides: 16. The CDR3 is 18 amino acids.

The V and J genes are TRBV2 and TRBJ2-4, with TRBD1 matching over 7 bases. The CDR3 contains 16 residues. Trimming cost V 2 bases and J 2 bases; bases outside gene matches: 6. The germline CDR1 and CDR2 sequences are SNHLY and FYNNEI. CDR3 amino acids: CASSEYSGGSKNIQYF. For the CDR3, the DNA is TGTGCCAGCAGTGAATATTCAGGGGGTTCCAAAAACATTCAGTACTTC.

The chain employs TRBV19 and TRBJ2-1; D call uncertain. This CDR3 is built from 13 residues. Germline V gene data show CDR1 as LNHDA and CDR2 as SQIVND (reference sequence). V lost 0 bases and J 10 bases, leaving 10 bases between the germline ends. CDR3 loop: CASSIDRVGEQFF. In DNA, the CDR3 is TGTGCCAGTAGTATAGATAGGGTGGGGGAGCAGTTCTTC. Full variable domain (outside the CDR3, taken from reference TRBV19 and TRBJ2-1): DGGITQSPKYLFRKEGQNVTLSCEQNLNHDAMYWYRQDPGQGLRLIYYSQIVNDFQKGDIAEGYSVSREKKESFPLTVTSAQKNPTAFYLCASSIDRVGEQFFGPGTRLTVL.

V gene TRBV4-3 combines with J gene TRBJ2-6, with TRBD1 as a possible D gene (5 bases). The CDR3 sequence is 16 residues long. The germline CDR1 and CDR2 sequences are LGHNA and YSLEER. Trimming took 2 bases from V and 1 from J, leaving 9 bases between them. This CDR3 reads CASSQSQGSGANVLTF. DNA of the CDR3: TGCGCCAGCAGCCAATCCCAGGGTTCTGGGGCCAACGTCCTGACTTTC.

The rearrangement joins TRBV7-2 to TRBJ2-5; D unclear. Germline loops: CDR1 SGHTA, CDR2 FQGNSA. Trimming took 0 bases from V and 7 from J, leaving 12 bases between them. This CDR3 has 14 amino acids. The CDR3 is CASSLAFRPVTQYF. Written as DNA, the CDR3 is TGTGCCAGCAGCTTAGCTTTCAGGCCGGTGACCCAGTACTTC.

The chain couples TRBV9 to TRBJ2-7; 8 bases fit TRBD2. Germline V gene data show CDR1 as SGDLS and CDR2 as YYNGEE. This CDR3 comprises 13 residues. Losses at the gene ends were 4 bases for V and 9 bases for J; bases not matched to a gene: 9. CDR3 nucleotide sequence: TGTGCCAGCAGCCCTTCTTATGCGGGGGGGCAGTACTTC. This gives the protein CASSPSYAGGQYF.